This T cell receptor (beta chain) was sequenced for a study of blood T cell repertoires in COVID-19. Measured with immunoSEQ multiplex PCR; TCRdb has only the in-frame clones, and not every one. Of more than 70,000 clones in the sample, roughly 80% were seen once. This receptor was obtained from a woman between 65 and 79 years old with acute or convalescent COVID-19. Material for sequencing was peripheral blood.

CDR3 nucleotide sequence: TGTGCCAGCAGACGACAGTTTGAAGCTTTCTTT. Translation gives CASRRQFEAFF. This chain uses TRBV2 with TRBJ1-1; possible D gene TRBD1, 5 bases. Germline V gene lookup returns CDR1 SNHLY and CDR2 FYNNEI. V shed 6 bases and J shed 7 bases, with 9 bases lying between them. This CDR3 contains 11 residues. The variable domain in full, completed from reference TRBV2 and TRBJ1-1, reads EPEVTQTPSHQVTQMGQEVILRCVPISNHLYFYWYRQILGQKVEFLVSFYNNEISEKSEIFDDQFSVERPDGSNFTLKIRSTKLEDSAMYFCASRRQFEAFFGQGTRLTVV.